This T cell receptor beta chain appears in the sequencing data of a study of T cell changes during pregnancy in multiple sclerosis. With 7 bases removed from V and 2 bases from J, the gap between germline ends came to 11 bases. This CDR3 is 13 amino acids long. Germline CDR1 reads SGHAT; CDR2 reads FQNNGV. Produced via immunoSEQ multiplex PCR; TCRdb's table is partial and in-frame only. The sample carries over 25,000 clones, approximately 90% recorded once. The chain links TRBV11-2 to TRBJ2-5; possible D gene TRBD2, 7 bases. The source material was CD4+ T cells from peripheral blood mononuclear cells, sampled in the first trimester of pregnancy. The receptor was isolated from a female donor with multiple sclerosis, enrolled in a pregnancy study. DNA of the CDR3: TGTGCCAGCAAACGGGGGGCTCAAGAGACCCAGTACTTC. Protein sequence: CASKRGAQETQYF.